This entry lists 24 T cell receptor beta chains sequenced from one sample in a study of blood T cell repertoires in COVID-19. TCRdb's copy holds only in-frame clones and misses some; the assay was immunoSEQ multiplex PCR. The profile shows roughly 200,000 clones, 60% to 85% of them singletons. The specimen sequenced was peripheral blood. The receptors were sampled from a woman between 65 and 79 years old with acute or convalescent COVID-19.

The rearrangement joins TRBV7-2 to TRBJ2-1; the D gene is possibly TRBD1 (6 bases). From germline, CDR1 is SGHTA and CDR2 FQGNSA. This CDR3 is 15 amino acids long. V lost 5 bases to trimming and J lost 1 base, with 12 bases between them. CDR3 sequence reads: CASSVRGLSYNEQFF. The CDR3 DNA follows: TGTGCCAGCAGCGTCAGGGGATTGTCCTACAATGAGCAGTTCTTC.

V is TRBV5-4 and J is TRBJ2-5; the D gene is possibly TRBD2 (6 bases). From germline, CDR1 is SGHNT and CDR2 YYREEE (reference sequence). This CDR3 is built from 13 residues. The V gene lost 3 bases and the J gene lost 5 bases, with 11 bases spanning the gap. In nucleotides, the CDR3 is TGTGCCAGCAGCTCAACGGGGGTGGAGACCCAGTACTTC. This codes for CASSSTGVETQYF.

J is TRBJ1-2 and V is TRBV19; 11 bases are shared with TRBD1. This CDR3 has 18 amino acids. Germline lookup yields CDR1 LNHDA and CDR2 SQIVND (reference sequence). After removal of 4 bases from V and 3 bases from J, the junction contained 13 bases not matched to a gene. CDR3 sequence: CASSKTGTGGTHHYGYTF. As DNA, the CDR3 is TGTGCCAGTAGTAAGACCGGGACAGGGGGAACGCACCACTATGGCTACACCTTC.

The rearrangement joins TRBV24-1 to TRBJ2-2; 9 positions agree with TRBD1. There are 15 residues in the CDR3. Germline assignment: CDR1 KGHDR and CDR2 SFDVKD. V lost 4 bases to trimming and J lost 6 bases; unmatched junction nucleotides: 5. This chain's CDR3 is CATSERYRGPGELFF. The CDR3, as DNA: TGTGCCACCAGTGAACGTTACAGGGGGCCCGGGGAGCTGTTTTTT.

This clone was observed a few times. The V and J genes are TRBV18 and TRBJ2-1; 9 bases map to TRBD2. Losses at the gene ends were 3 bases for V and 5 bases for J; bases not matched to a gene: 11. CDR1 and CDR2 from the germline V gene are KGHSH and LQKENI. CDR3 size: 17 residues. CDR3 amino acids: CASSPPGAGGKNNEQFF. In DNA, the CDR3 is TGTGCCAGCTCACCTCCAGGAGCGGGAGGTAAGAACAATGAGCAGTTCTTC.

The sample holds one count of this clone. CDR3 DNA sequence: TGTGCCAGCAGCTCCGGTTACAGGGGTGCTGGAAACACCATATATTTT. This sequence encodes CASSSGYRGAGNTIYF. The rearrangement joins TRBV13 to TRBJ1-3; 7 bases are shared with TRBD1. Germline CDR1 is PRHDT and CDR2 is FYEKMQ (reference sequence). V was pared by 4 bases and J by 2 bases, with 8 bases of the junction left unmatched. This CDR3 is 16 amino acids long.

The genes are TRBV15 and TRBJ1-5; tentative D call: TRBD1 (5 bases). CDR1 and CDR2 from the germline V gene are LNHNV and YYDKDF (reference sequence). V shed 0 bases and J shed 1 base, with 13 bases lying between them. The CDR3 runs to 17 residues. The CDR3 DNA sequence: TGTGCCACCAGCAGAGATCAGACAGTAACCAGCAATCAGCCCCAGCATTTT. Amino acids: CATSRDQTVTSNQPQHF. The full variable domain, completed using reference TRBV15 and TRBJ1-5, is DAMVIQNPRYQVTQFGKPVTLSCSQTLNHNVMYWYQQKSSQAPKLLFHYYDKDFNNEADTPDNFQSRRPNTSFCFLDIRSPGLGDTAMYLCATSRDQTVTSNQPQHFGDGTRLSIL.

The rearrangement links TRBV18 to TRBJ1-5, with D tentatively TRBD1 (6 bases). Germline V lookup: CDR1 KGHSH, CDR2 LQKENI. This CDR3 comprises 15 residues. Trimming pared 4 bases from V and 5 bases from J, leaving 15 bases between. The CDR3 nucleotides are TGTGCCAGCTCACAAACGCAGGGGTTCGATCAGCCCCAGCATTTT. Protein product: CASSQTQGFDQPQHF.

The chain combines TRBV4-1 with TRBJ2-3, with D possibly being TRBD2 (6 bases). Trimming removed 5 bases at V and 4 bases at J, with 16 bases between. Germline values: CDR1 MGHRA, CDR2 YSYEKL. The CDR3 loop spans 15 amino acids. CDR3 loop: CASSTYLASADTQYF. CDR3 sequence (DNA): TGCGCCAGCAGCACGTACCTGGCTAGCGCAGATACGCAGTATTTT.

The rearrangement links TRBV28 to TRBJ1-1; D ambiguous. Trimming left V 1 base short and J 8 bases short, with 8 bases between. CDR1 and CDR2 from the germline V gene are MDHEN and SYDVKM. The CDR3 spans 12 residues. The DNA for the CDR3 is TGTGCCAGCAGTTTATACGGAGGGGAAGCTTTCTTT. Its translation: CASSLYGGEAFF.

On this clone: The same CDR3 arises from other DNA sequences in this sample as well. The CDR3 region has the DNA TGTGCCAGCAGCTTTAGCGGGAGAGAAGATACGCAGTATTTT. This sequence encodes CASSFSGREDTQYF. J is TRBJ2-3 and V is TRBV27; 9 bases match TRBD2. Germline V gives CDR1 MNHEY, CDR2 SMNVEV (reference sequence). With V trimmed by 6 bases and J by 5 bases, 6 bases remained unmatched. This CDR3 has 14 residues.

The chain recombines TRBV9 with TRBJ2-7; 7 positions agree with TRBD1. CDR1 and CDR2 from the germline V gene are SGDLS and YYNGEE. Trimming at V came to 4 bases and at J to 2 bases, leaving 6 bases not matched to a gene. This CDR3 has 14 residues. The CDR3 sequence: CASSSDRDPYEQYF. CDR3 nucleotide sequence: TGTGCCAGCAGCTCCGACAGGGATCCCTACGAGCAGTACTTC.

The chain uses TRBV27 and TRBJ2-3, with D unresolved. Germline V CDR1 and CDR2: MNHEY, SMNVEV (reference sequence). The CDR3 runs 15 residues. Trimming took off 1 base at V and 3 bases at J, with 11 bases between the two ends. The CDR3 loop is CASSLFGLQTDTQYF. Written as DNA, the CDR3 is TGTGCCAGCAGTTTATTTGGCTTGCAGACAGATACGCAGTATTTT.

The chain couples TRBV7-2 to TRBJ2-5; TRBD2 agrees at 8 bases. The CDR3 length is 18 residues. V was pared by 5 bases and J by 4 bases, with 18 bases of the junction left unmatched. Germline V gene sequence: CDR1 SGHTA, CDR2 FQGNSA. The CDR3 region has the DNA TGTGCCAGCAGCCCCCGGAGGGATGCGGGAGGAACCGGAGAGACCCAGTACTTC. Translated: CASSPRRDAGGTGETQYF. The complete variable domain, with remaining parts taken from reference TRBV7-2 and TRBJ2-5, reads GAGVSQSPSNKVTEKGKDVELRCDPISGHTALYWYRQSLGQGLEFLIYFQGNSAPDKSGLPSDRFSAERTGGSVSTLTIQRTQQEDSAVYLCASSPRRDAGGTGETQYFGPGTRLLVL.

V usage is TRBV29-1 and J usage is TRBJ2-7, with TRBD2 as a possible D gene (5 bases). The CDR3 runs to 12 residues. Germline CDR1 is SQVTM and CDR2 is ANQGSEA. The V end was cut by 4 bases, the J end by 6 bases, with 13 bases between. The CDR3 here is CSVAREISEQYF. The CDR3 DNA is TGCAGCGTTGCGAGGGAGATCTCCGAGCAGTACTTC.

The chain couples TRBV7-2 to TRBJ1-1; D is possibly TRBD1 (6 bases). Trimming removed 5 bases at V and 7 bases at J, with 14 bases between. The CDR3 has 13 residues. Germline CDR1 and CDR2: SGHTA and FQGNSA. Here the CDR3 reads CASSPGHWNEAFF. The CDR3 nucleotides read TGTGCCAGCAGCCCGGGACATTGGAATGAAGCTTTCTTT.

This clone has only one observation. This chain joins TRBV28 and TRBJ2-7; tentatively, D is TRBD1 (6 bases). The germline V and J ends were trimmed by 2 bases and 0 bases, with 14 bases remaining between them. Germline loops: CDR1 MDHEN, CDR2 SYDVKM. The CDR3 runs 16 residues. The CDR3 DNA follows: TGTGCCAGCAGTTTACCCGGGACACTGAGCTCCTACGAGCAGTACTTC. Translated: CASSLPGTLSSYEQYF.

This clone was detected once. This chain connects TRBV3-1 (or the pseudogene TRBV3-2) to TRBJ2-1; TRBD2 matches at 8 bases. This CDR3 comprises 16 residues. V shed 3 bases and J 3 bases; nucleotides not matched to a gene: 7. Germline loops: CDR1 LGHDT, CDR2 YNNKEL (reference sequence). CDR3 sequence reads: CASSQRQAGVYNEQFF. DNA for the CDR3: TGTGCCAGCAGCCAGCGACAAGCGGGAGTCTACAATGAGCAGTTCTTC.

This clone was observed at least ten times. The rearrangement uses TRBV10-3 and TRBJ2-2; 9 nucleotides align to TRBD1. With 2 bases clipped from V and 4 bases from J, the junction kept 8 bases outside the gene matches. From germline, CDR1 is ENHRY and CDR2 SYGVKD. The CDR3 length is 17 residues. This CDR3 is CAISERLGQGSTGELFF. The CDR3 coding sequence is TGTGCCATCAGTGAGAGGTTGGGACAGGGCTCCACCGGGGAGCTGTTTTTT.

The chain employs TRBV7-6 and TRBJ2-3; the match to TRBD2 covers 7 bases. V dropped 5 bases and J dropped 1; count of bases not matched to a gene: 12. CDR3 length: 17 residues. From germline, CDR1 is SGHVS and CDR2 FNYEAQ. CDR3 sequence reads: CASSQISGEIGTDTQYF. CDR3 in DNA: TGTGCCAGCAGCCAAATAAGCGGGGAAATCGGCACAGATACGCAGTATTTT.

The V gene is TRBV30, the J gene TRBJ1-1; the D is unclear. Germline V CDR1 and CDR2: GTSNPN, SVGIG (reference sequence). This CDR3 has 15 amino acids. V was trimmed by 0 bases and J by 0 bases, leaving 11 bases between them. The CDR3 DNA follows: TGTGCCTGGAGTGTCAGTCGTGAAGTGAACACTGAAGCTTTCTTT. Its protein product is CAWSVSREVNTEAFF.

The J gene is TRBJ2-1, the V gene TRBV11-3; no clear D. The germline gives CDR1 SGHNT, CDR2 YENEEA. The CDR3 length is 14 residues. With 0 bases removed from V and 6 bases from J, the gap between germline ends came to 9 bases. The CDR3 loop is CASSLDRSSNEQFF. CDR3 DNA: TGTGCCAGCAGCTTAGATCGGAGCTCCAATGAGCAGTTCTTC.

Regarding this clone: A read error may produce the germline difference seen at one junction end. This rearrangement joins TRBV5-4 to TRBJ2-5, with a tentative D call TRBD2 (5 bases). Germline V gene data show CDR1 as SGHNT and CDR2 as YYREEE (reference sequence). This CDR3 comprises 13 residues. The CDR3 bases are TGTGCCAGCAGATTGGACCGGGGAGAGACCCAGTACTTC. Amino acids: CASRLDRGETQYF.

This sequence joins TRBV2 and TRBJ1-4, with no clear D. V was trimmed by 4 bases and J by 0 bases, leaving 9 bases between them. CDR1 SNHLY and CDR2 FYNNEI come from the germline V gene. The CDR3 has 15 residues. The CDR3 DNA is TGTGCCAGCAGTGTATCCAGGACAACTAATGAAAAACTGTTTTTT. Protein: CASSVSRTTNEKLFF.